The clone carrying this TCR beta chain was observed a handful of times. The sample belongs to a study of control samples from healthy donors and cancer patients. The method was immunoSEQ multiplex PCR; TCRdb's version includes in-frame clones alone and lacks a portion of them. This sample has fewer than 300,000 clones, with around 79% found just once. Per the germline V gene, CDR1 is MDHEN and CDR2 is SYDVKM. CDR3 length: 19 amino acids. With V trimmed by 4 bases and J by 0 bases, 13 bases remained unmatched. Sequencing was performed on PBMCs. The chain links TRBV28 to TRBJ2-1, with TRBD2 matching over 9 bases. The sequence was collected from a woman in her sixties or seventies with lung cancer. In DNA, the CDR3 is TGTGCCAGCAGTTCGGGGGGGACTAGCCTAACAAGCTCCTACAATGAGCAGTTCTTC. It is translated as CASSSGGTSLTSSYNEQFF.